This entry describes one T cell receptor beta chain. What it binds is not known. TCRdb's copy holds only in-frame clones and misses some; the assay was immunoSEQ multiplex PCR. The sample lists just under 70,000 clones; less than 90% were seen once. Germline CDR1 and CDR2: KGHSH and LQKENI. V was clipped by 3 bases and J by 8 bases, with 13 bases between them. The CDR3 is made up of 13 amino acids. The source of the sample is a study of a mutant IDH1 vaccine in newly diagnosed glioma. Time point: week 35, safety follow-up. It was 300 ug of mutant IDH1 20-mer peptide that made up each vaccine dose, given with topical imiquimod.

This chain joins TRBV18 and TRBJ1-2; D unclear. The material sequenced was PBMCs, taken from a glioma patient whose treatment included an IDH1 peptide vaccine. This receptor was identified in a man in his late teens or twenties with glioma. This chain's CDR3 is CASSPSDTRGYTF. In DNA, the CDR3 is TGTGCCAGCTCACCGTCCGACACTAGAGGCTACACCTTC.